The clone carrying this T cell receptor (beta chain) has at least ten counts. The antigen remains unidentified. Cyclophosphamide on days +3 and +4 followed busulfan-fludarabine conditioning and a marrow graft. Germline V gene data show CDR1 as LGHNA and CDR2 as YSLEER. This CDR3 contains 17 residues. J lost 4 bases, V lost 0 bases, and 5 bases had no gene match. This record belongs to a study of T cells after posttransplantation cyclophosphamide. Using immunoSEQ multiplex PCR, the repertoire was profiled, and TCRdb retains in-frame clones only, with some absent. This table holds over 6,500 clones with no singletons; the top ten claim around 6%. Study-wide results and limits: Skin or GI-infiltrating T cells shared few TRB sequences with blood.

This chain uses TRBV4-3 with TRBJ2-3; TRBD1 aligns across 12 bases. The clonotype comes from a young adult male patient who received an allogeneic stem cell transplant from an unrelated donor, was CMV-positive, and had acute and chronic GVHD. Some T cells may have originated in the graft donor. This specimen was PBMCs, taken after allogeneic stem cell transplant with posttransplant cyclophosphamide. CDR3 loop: CASSQDPGQGAADTQYF. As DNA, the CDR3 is TGCGCCAGCAGCCAAGATCCGGGACAGGGGGCCGCAGATACGCAGTATTTT.